Each of the 28 T cell receptor beta chains below was sequenced from the same sample in a study of early T cells in non-severe SARS-CoV-2 infection. Using its own MiXCR run on the 5' RACE reads, TCRdb lists one record per CDR3 protein. Here the sample spans about 52,000 distinct CDR3 sequences, about 11% being singletons. The sequenced sample was whole blood. These receptors originate from an adult who was a healthcare worker with PCR-confirmed SARS-CoV-2 infection or an uninfected control (not recorded which).

This clonotype was counted only a few times. The chain joins TRBV20-1 to TRBJ1-4; D unclear. Trimming took 0 bases from V and 3 from J, leaving 14 bases between them. This CDR3 is built from 16 residues. Germline V gene data show CDR1 as DFQATT and CDR2 as SNEGSKA (reference sequence). The CDR3 sequence: CSARDIGQGSNEKLFF. CDR3 nucleotide sequence: TGCAGTGCTAGAGATATCGGCCAAGGGTCTAATGAAAAACTGTTTTTT.

In its sample, this clonotype was seen many times. The CDR3 loop reads CAWKDRADGNYGYTF. The CDR3 DNA is TGTGCCTGGAAAGACAGGGCCGATGGGAACTATGGCTACACCTTC. V is TRBV30 and J is TRBJ1-2, with 7 positions matching TRBD1. CDR3 length: 15 amino acids. Per the germline V gene, CDR1 is GTSNPN and CDR2 is SVGIG (reference sequence). Trimming removed 4 bases from V and 2 bases from J; junction bases left unmatched: 10.

The sample holds many counts of this clonotype. This chain connects TRBV3-1 to TRBJ1-2; D is possibly TRBD1 (5 bases). Trimming shortened V by 3 bases and J by 6 bases, and 8 bases separated the two germline ends. Germline values: CDR1 LGHDT, CDR2 YNNKEL (reference sequence). The CDR3 extends over 12 amino acids. DNA of the CDR3: TGTGCCAGCAGCCAGGGGCCAGATGGCTACACCTTC. It is translated as CASSQGPDGYTF.

In its sample, this clonotype was seen many times. This chain joins TRBV5-4 and TRBJ2-7; tentatively, D is TRBD1 (6 bases). Trimming removed 3 bases from V and 5 bases from J, with 12 bases in between. Germline V CDR1 and CDR2: SGHNT, YYREEE (reference sequence). The CDR3 consists of 13 residues. For the CDR3, the DNA is TGTGCCAGCAGCTCACTTGACAGGAACGAGCAGTACTTC. It codes for CASSSLDRNEQYF.

The rearrangement joins TRBV29-1 to TRBJ2-3, with D tentatively TRBD1 (5 bases). Germline CDR1 SQVTM, CDR2 ANQGSEA. CDR3 length: 13 amino acids. V lost 3 bases and J lost 0, with 7 bases in between. CDR3 amino acids: CSVEGQSTDTQYF. CDR3 DNA sequence: TGCAGCGTTGAGGGGCAGAGCACAGATACGCAGTATTTT.

J is TRBJ2-3 and V is TRBV24-1; D ambiguous. This CDR3 comprises 15 residues. Trimming removed 3 bases from V and 6 bases from J, with 15 bases in between. Germline lookup yields CDR1 KGHDR and CDR2 SFDVKD. The CDR3, as DNA: TGTGCCACCAGTGATCCCTATCGAACCTGGGATACGCAGTATTTT. This codes for CATSDPYRTWDTQYF.

This clonotype was observed at least ten times. V and J are TRBV12-3 or TRBV12-4 and TRBJ2-7; D remains unclear. The germline V and J ends were trimmed by 3 bases and 0 bases, with 21 bases remaining between them. This CDR3 comprises 18 residues. The chain's CDR3 is CASSFFSFTPLSSYEQYF. CDR3 in DNA: TGTGCCAGCAGTTTCTTCTCCTTTACCCCACTTAGCTCCTACGAGCAGTACTTC.

This clonotype was detected ten times or more. The rearrangement joins TRBV5-1 to TRBJ2-5; no definite D call. Per the germline V gene, CDR1 is SGHRS and CDR2 is YFSETQ. The CDR3 totals 13 residues. V shed 0 bases and J shed 10 bases, with 13 bases lying between them. The CDR3 region is CASSLASELLQYF. DNA for the CDR3: TGCGCCAGCAGCTTGGCTTCGGAACTCCTCCAGTACTTC. The complete variable domain, with remaining parts taken from reference TRBV5-1 and TRBJ2-5, reads KAGVTQTPRYLIKTRGQQVTLSCSPISGHRSVSWYQQTPGQGLQFLFEYFSETQRNKGNFPGRFSGRQFSNSRSEMNVSTLELGDSALYLCASSLASELLQYFGPGTRLLVL.

Comments on this clonotype: Relative to the germline gene, one junction end is altered; a read error may explain this. This rearrangement joins TRBV20-1 to TRBJ1-5; D uncertain. Germline CDR1 is DFQATT and CDR2 is SNEGSKA (reference sequence). The CDR3 totals 15 residues. This CDR3 is CSARGARTSNQPQQF. CDR3 nucleotides: TGCAGTGCTAGAGGAGCACGGACCAGCAATCAGCCCCAGCAATTT.

The J gene is TRBJ2-3, the V gene TRBV6-2 or TRBV6-3; 8 bases are a match to TRBD2. Looked up from germline, CDR1 is MNHEY and CDR2 is SVGEGT. The length of the CDR3 is 14 residues. The trim removed 6 bases at V and 1 base at J, leaving 3 bases unmatched. In DNA form, the CDR3 reads TGTGCCAGCAGCGGGGGGGAGGGCACAGATACGCAGTATTTT. This translates into CASSGGEGTDTQYF.

This clonotype was picked up many times. The chain employs TRBV29-1 and TRBJ2-1; unclear D gene. Germline-derived CDR1 and CDR2 are SQVTM and ANQGSEA. Trimming took off 6 bases at V and 2 bases at J, with 11 bases between the two ends. There are 13 residues in the CDR3. CDR3 in amino acids: CSVGNSPYNEQFF. CDR3 bases: TGCAGCGTAGGGAACAGCCCCTACAATGAGCAGTTCTTC.

This clonotype was found many times. The rearrangement joins TRBV6-2 or TRBV6-3 to TRBJ2-1, with 9 positions matching TRBD2. The CDR3 is 16 amino acids. Germline trimming cut 5 bases from V and 9 bases from J; bases unmatched to any gene: 14. Per germline, CDR1 MNHEY and CDR2 SVGEGT. CDR3: CASSRGSGGARGEQFF. CDR3 coding DNA: TGTGCCAGCAGTCGGGGTAGCGGGGGCGCCCGCGGTGAGCAGTTCTTC.

This clonotype was seen many times. The rearrangement joins TRBV6-1 to TRBJ1-2; tentatively, D is TRBD1 (6 bases). Germline lookup yields CDR1 MNHNS and CDR2 SASEGT. CDR3 length: 15 residues. Trimming removed 8 bases from V and 0 bases from J, with 16 bases in between. CDR3 protein: CASARGPSANYGYTF. The CDR3 region has the DNA TGTGCCAGCGCCCGGGGGCCATCAGCTAACTATGGCTACACCTTC.

This clonotype was observed at least ten times. The chain uses TRBV2 and TRBJ2-1; 9 bases map to TRBD2. This CDR3 region has 11 residues. After removal of 10 bases from V and 12 bases from J, the junction contained 7 bases not matched to a gene. The germline V gene has CDR1 SNHLY and CDR2 FYNNEI. This chain's CDR3 is CATKELAGQFF. Here the CDR3 DNA reads TGTGCCACTAAAGAACTAGCGGGGCAGTTCTTC. Drawing the rest from reference TRBV2 and TRBJ2-1, the complete variable domain is EPEVTQTPSHQVTQMGQEVILRCVPISNHLYFYWYRQILGQKVEFLVSFYNNEISEKSEIFDDQFSVERPDGSNFTLKIRSTKLEDSAMYFCATKELAGQFFGPGTRLTVL.

This clonotype was seen ten or more times. The chain has TRBV5-1 and TRBJ1-1, with TRBD1 matching over 9 bases. The J segment lost 3 bases and the V segment lost 3 bases, leaving 3 bases of the junction unmatched. The CDR3 totals 14 residues. CDR1 is SGHRS, CDR2 YFSETQ, per germline. In DNA form, the CDR3 reads TGCGCCAGCAGCTGGACAGGGGAGGACACTGAAGCTTTCTTT. Protein sequence: CASSWTGEDTEAFF. The complete variable domain, with remaining parts taken from reference TRBV5-1 and TRBJ1-1, reads KAGVTQTPRYLIKTRGQQVTLSCSPISGHRSVSWYQQTPGQGLQFLFEYFSETQRNKGNFPGRFSGRQFSNSRSEMNVSTLELGDSALYLCASSWTGEDTEAFFGQGTRLTVV.

This clonotype was picked up many times. This chain links TRBV24-1 with TRBJ2-2; TRBD2 aligns across 10 bases. V lost 4 bases, J lost 3 bases, and 7 bases stayed unmatched. Germline V gives CDR1 KGHDR, CDR2 SFDVKD. The CDR3 has 17 residues. This CDR3 reads CATSDPSGRMYTGELFF. CDR3 nucleotides: TGTGCCACCAGTGACCCTAGCGGGAGAATGTACACCGGGGAGCTGTTTTTT.

The rearrangement joins TRBV11-3 to TRBJ2-2, with no clear D. The CDR3 has 13 residues. CDR1 is SGHNT and CDR2 is YENEEA in the germline V gene. Trimming removed 2 bases at V and 3 bases at J, with 4 bases between. The CDR3 bases are TGTGCCAGCAGCTTAAGGCACACCGGGGAGCTGTTTTTT. As protein: CASSLRHTGELFF.

This clonotype was picked up a small number of times. This chain joins TRBV2 and TRBJ2-3; D is unclear. Per the germline V gene, CDR1 is SNHLY and CDR2 is FYNNEI. CDR3 size: 15 residues. V gave up 4 bases and J gave up 2 bases, with 13 bases separating them. CDR3 coding DNA: TGTGCCAGCAGTGGGAGCGAAGTAGACACAGATACGCAGTATTTT. Its translation: CASSGSEVDTDTQYF. Supplemented by reference TRBV2 and TRBJ2-3, the full variable domain reads EPEVTQTPSHQVTQMGQEVILRCVPISNHLYFYWYRQILGQKVEFLVSFYNNEISEKSEIFDDQFSVERPDGSNFTLKIRSTKLEDSAMYFCASSGSEVDTDTQYFGPGTRLTVL.

This clonotype was found many times. The chain carries TRBV4-3 and TRBJ1-5; the D gene is possibly TRBD1 (5 bases). V lost 0 bases to trimming and J lost 6 bases, with 12 bases between them. The CDR3 runs to 15 residues. Germline-derived CDR1 and CDR2 are LGHNA and YSLEER. CDR3 sequence: CASSQEPGRGQPQHF. CDR3 nucleotide sequence: TGCGCCAGCAGCCAAGAACCCGGGAGGGGTCAGCCCCAGCATTTT.

This clonotype was detected many times. The chain joins TRBV3-1 to TRBJ2-1; maybe TRBD1 (5 bases). This CDR3 has 13 amino acids. V was pared by 1 base and J by 9 bases, with 10 bases between. Looked up from germline, CDR1 is LGHDT and CDR2 is YNNKEL (reference sequence). This CDR3 reads CASSQGTSGEQFF. DNA for the CDR3: TGTGCCAGCAGCCAAGGGACATCAGGTGAGCAGTTCTTC.

This clonotype appeared many times. The CDR3 DNA follows: TGTGCCAGCATGCAGAGGGTTGCTCAGCCCCAGCATTTT. It codes for CASMQRVAQPQHF. This chain uses TRBV6-2 or TRBV6-3 with TRBJ1-5; D is undetermined. This CDR3 spans 13 amino acids. Germline V gene lookup returns CDR1 MNHEY and CDR2 SVGEGT. The V and J ends lost 7 bases and 6 bases respectively, with 13 bases between them.

The chain employs TRBV27 and TRBJ1-5, with D tentatively TRBD1 (5 bases). V was clipped by 6 bases and J by 5 bases, with 11 bases between them. The CDR3 consists of 13 residues. Germline CDR1 MNHEY, CDR2 SMNVEV (reference sequence). The CDR3 DNA reads as TGTGCCAGCAGAAGGGACGGATATCAGCCCCAGCATTTT. It codes for CASRRDGYQPQHF.

This chain links TRBV20-1 with TRBJ2-2; no clear D gene. Between the trimmed V and J ends, which lost 1 base and 6 bases, there was a span of 6 bases. The length of the CDR3 is 12 residues. Germline-derived CDR1 and CDR2 are DFQATT and SNEGSKA (reference sequence). The CDR3 sequence: CSARVPSGELFF. For the CDR3, the DNA is TGCAGTGCTAGAGTTCCGTCCGGGGAGCTGTTTTTT.

This clonotype came up many times. The chain combines TRBV24-1 with TRBJ1-1, with TRBD1 identical over 12 bases. Trimming took 2 bases from V and 7 from J; bases not matched to a gene: 4. Germline V lookup: CDR1 KGHDR, CDR2 SFDVKD. The CDR3 runs 15 residues. The CDR3 nucleotides read TGTGCCACCAGTGATTCAGGGACAGGGGGCGATGAAGCTTTCTTT. As protein: CATSDSGTGGDEAFF.

Note on this clonotype: One base away lies a much larger clone, so this may be a sequencing read error. This chain joins TRBV5-1 and TRBJ2-1; TRBD1 might be the D (6 bases). The CDR3 runs 15 residues. CDR1 is SGHRS, CDR2 YFSETQ, per germline. CDR3 DNA: TGCGTCAGCGGAGCGACAGGCGTCTCCTACAATGAGCAGTTCTTC. This gives the protein CVSGATGVSYNEQFF.

This clonotype was seen only once. V usage is TRBV20-1 and J usage is TRBJ2-1, with TRBD1 matching 8 bases. The J segment lost 14 bases and the V segment lost 5 bases, leaving 8 bases of the junction unmatched. Germline CDR1 DFQATT, CDR2 SNEGSKA (reference sequence). The CDR3 extends over 11 amino acids. The CDR3 sequence: CSALRQGLEFF. The CDR3 DNA is TGCAGTGCTCTCCGACAGGGGTTGGAGTTCTTC.

This clonotype was seen only a few times. The chain joins TRBV6-6 to TRBJ2-5; 9 positions agree with TRBD2. The CDR3 is 14 amino acids. Per the germline V gene, CDR1 is MNHNY and CDR2 is SVGAGI (reference sequence). With V trimmed by 6 bases and J by 1 base, 3 bases remained unmatched. The CDR3 nucleotides are TGTGCCAGCAGGCGGGGGGGGATCCAAGAGACCCAGTACTTC. It is translated as CASRRGGIQETQYF.

This clonotype was observed many times. The chain recombines TRBV9 with TRBJ2-2; D remains unclear. The CDR3 spans 15 residues. The V end was cut by 0 bases, the J end by 1 base, with 7 bases between. CDR1 is SGDLS and CDR2 is YYNGEE in the germline V gene. The CDR3 loop is CASSVGTVNTGELFF. For the CDR3, the DNA is TGTGCCAGCAGCGTAGGGACGGTGAACACCGGGGAGCTGTTTTTT.